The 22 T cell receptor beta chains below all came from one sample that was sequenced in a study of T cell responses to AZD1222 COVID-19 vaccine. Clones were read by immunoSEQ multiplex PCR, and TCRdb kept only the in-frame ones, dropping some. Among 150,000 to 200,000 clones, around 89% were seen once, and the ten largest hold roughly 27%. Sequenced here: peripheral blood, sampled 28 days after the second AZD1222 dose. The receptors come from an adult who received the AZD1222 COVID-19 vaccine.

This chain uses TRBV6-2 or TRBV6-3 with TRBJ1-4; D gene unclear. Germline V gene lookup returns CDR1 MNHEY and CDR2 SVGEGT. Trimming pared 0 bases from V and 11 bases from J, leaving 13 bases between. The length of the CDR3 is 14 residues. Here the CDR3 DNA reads TGTGCCAGCAGTTACTCGTCAATCGAAGGTAAACTGTTTTTT. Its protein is CASSYSSIEGKLFF.

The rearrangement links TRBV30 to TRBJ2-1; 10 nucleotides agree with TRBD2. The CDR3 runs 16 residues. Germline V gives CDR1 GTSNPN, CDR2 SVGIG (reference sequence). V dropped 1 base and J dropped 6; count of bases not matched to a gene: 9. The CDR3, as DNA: TGTGCCTGGAGTGATATAGCGGGAGGAACCCGCAATGAGCAGTTCTTC. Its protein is CAWSDIAGGTRNEQFF.

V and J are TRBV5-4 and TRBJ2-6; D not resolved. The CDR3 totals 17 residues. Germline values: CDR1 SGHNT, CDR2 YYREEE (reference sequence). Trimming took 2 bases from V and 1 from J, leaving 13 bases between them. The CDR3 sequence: CASSLRAPPSGANVLTF. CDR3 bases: TGTGCCAGCAGCTTAAGGGCTCCCCCTTCTGGGGCCAACGTCCTGACTTTC.

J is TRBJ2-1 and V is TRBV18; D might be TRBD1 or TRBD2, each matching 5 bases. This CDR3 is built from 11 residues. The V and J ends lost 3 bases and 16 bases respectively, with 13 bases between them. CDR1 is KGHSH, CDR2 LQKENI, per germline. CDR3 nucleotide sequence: TGTGCCAGCTCACCCCGGGACCCCCGTTTCTTC. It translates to CASSPRDPRFF.

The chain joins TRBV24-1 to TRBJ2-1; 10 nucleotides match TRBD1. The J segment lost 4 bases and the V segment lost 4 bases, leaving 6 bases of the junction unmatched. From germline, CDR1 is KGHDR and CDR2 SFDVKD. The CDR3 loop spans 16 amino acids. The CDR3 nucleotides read TGTGCCACCAGTGAACCCGGACAGGGGGATTACAATGAGCAGTTCTTC. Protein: CATSEPGQGDYNEQFF.

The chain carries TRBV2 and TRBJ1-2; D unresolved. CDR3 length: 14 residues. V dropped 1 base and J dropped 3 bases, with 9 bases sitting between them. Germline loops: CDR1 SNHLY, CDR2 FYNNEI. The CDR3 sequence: CASSEGGWDYGYTF. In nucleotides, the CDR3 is TGTGCCAGCAGTGAAGGAGGGTGGGACTATGGCTACACCTTC. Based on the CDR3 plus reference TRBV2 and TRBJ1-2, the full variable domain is EPEVTQTPSHQVTQMGQEVILRCVPISNHLYFYWYRQILGQKVEFLVSFYNNEISEKSEIFDDQFSVERPDGSNFTLKIRSTKLEDSAMYFCASSEGGWDYGYTFGSGTRLTVV.

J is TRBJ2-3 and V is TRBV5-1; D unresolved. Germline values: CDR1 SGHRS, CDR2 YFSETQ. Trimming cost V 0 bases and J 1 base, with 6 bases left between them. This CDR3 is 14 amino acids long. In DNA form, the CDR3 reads TGCGCCAGCAGCTTGGTGCAGGGCACAGATACGCAGTATTTT. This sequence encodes CASSLVQGTDTQYF.

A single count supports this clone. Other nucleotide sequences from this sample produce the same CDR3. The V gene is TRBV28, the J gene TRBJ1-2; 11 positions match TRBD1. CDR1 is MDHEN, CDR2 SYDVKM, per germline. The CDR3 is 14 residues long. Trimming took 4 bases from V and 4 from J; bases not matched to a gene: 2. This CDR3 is CASSSGQGGYGYTF. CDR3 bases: TGTGCCAGCAGTTCGGGACAGGGGGGCTATGGCTACACCTTC.

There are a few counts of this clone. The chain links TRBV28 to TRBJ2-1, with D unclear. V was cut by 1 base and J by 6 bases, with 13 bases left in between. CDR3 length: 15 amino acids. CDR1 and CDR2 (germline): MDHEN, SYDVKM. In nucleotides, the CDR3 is TGTGCCAGCAGTTTATTCAGGCAGCCCCCCAATGAGCAGTTCTTC. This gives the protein CASSLFRQPPNEQFF.

For the CDR3, the DNA is TGTGCCAGCAGCAGGGGGCTTGGCTACACCTTC. Encoded protein: CASSRGLGYTF. J is TRBJ1-2 and V is TRBV12-3 or TRBV12-4, with 8 bases lining up with TRBD1. This CDR3 region has 11 residues. The V gene end was trimmed by 6 bases and the J gene end by 7 bases; junction bases not matched to a gene: 1.

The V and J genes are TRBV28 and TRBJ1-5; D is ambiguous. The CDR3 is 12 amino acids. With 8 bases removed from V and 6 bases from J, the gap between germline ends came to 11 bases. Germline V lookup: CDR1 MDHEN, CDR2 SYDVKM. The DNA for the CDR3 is TGTGCCAGCCGGGGATCCGTTCAGCCCCAGCATTTT. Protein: CASRGSVQPQHF. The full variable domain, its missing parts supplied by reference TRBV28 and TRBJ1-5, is DVKVTQSSRYLVKRTGEKVFLECVQDMDHENMFWYRQDPGLGLRLIYFSYDVKMKEKGDIPEGYSVSREKKERFSLILESASTNQTSMYLCASRGSVQPQHFGDGTRLSIL.

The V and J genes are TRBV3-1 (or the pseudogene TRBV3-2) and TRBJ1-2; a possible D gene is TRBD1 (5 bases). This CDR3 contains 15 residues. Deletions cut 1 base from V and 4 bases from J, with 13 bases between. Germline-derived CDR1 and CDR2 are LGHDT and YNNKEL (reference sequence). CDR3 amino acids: CASSQGIGVAYGYTF. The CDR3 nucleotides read TGTGCCAGCAGCCAAGGGATAGGGGTCGCCTATGGCTACACCTTC.

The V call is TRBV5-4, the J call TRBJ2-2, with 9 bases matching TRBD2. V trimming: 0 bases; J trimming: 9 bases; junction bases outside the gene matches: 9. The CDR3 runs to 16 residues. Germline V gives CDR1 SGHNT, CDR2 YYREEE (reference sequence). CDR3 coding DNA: TGTGCCAGCAGCTTGGCTCCCCTAGCGGGACAAAGGGAGCTGTTTTTT. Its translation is CASSLAPLAGQRELFF.

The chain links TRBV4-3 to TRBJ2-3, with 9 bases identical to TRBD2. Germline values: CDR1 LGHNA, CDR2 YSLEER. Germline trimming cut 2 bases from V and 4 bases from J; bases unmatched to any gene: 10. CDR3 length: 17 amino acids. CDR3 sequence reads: CASSQFPSGMGADTQYF. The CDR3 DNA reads TGCGCCAGCAGCCAATTCCCTAGCGGGATGGGGGCAGATACGCAGTATTTT.

DNA for the CDR3: TGTGCCAGCAGGCCGGGGACAGGCGATATGAACACTGAAGCTTTCTTT. Translated, it gives CASRPGTGDMNTEAFF. V gene TRBV7-2 combines with J gene TRBJ1-1; the match to TRBD1 covers 8 bases. This CDR3 region has 16 residues. Germline-derived CDR1 and CDR2 are SGHTA and FQGNSA. With V trimmed by 6 bases and J by 0 bases, 9 bases remained unmatched.

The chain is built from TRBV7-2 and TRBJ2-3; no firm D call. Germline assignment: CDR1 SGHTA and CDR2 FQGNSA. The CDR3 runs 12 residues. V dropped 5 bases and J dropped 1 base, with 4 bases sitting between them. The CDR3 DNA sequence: TGTGCCAGCAGCGCCGGCACAGATACGCAGTATTTT. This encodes CASSAGTDTQYF.

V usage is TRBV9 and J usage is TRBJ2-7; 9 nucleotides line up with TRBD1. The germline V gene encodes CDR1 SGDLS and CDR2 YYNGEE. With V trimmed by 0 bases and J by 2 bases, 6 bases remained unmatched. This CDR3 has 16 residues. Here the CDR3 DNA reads TGTGCCAGCAGCGTAGCGGGACAGGGCCCTCCCTACGAGCAGTACTTC. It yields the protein CASSVAGQGPPYEQYF.

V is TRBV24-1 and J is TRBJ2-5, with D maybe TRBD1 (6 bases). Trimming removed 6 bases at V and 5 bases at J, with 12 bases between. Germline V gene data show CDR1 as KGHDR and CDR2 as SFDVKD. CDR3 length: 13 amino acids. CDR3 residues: CATSLQGLETQYF. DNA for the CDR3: TGTGCCACCAGTCTTCAGGGGTTGGAGACCCAGTACTTC.

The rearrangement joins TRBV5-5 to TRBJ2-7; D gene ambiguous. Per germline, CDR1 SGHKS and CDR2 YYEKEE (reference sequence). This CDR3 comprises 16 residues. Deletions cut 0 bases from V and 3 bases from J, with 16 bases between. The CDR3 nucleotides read TGTGCCAGCAGCTTGGCAGTCCGGGCGGCGGACTACGAGCAGTACTTC. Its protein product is CASSLAVRAADYEQYF.

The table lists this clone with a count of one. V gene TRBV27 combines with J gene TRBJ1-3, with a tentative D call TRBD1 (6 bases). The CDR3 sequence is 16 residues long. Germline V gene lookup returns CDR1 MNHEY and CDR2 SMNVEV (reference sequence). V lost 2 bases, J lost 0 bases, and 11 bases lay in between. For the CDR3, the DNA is TGTGCCAGCAGTTTAATCGGGGGCAGCTCTGGAAACACCATATATTTT. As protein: CASSLIGGSSGNTIYF.

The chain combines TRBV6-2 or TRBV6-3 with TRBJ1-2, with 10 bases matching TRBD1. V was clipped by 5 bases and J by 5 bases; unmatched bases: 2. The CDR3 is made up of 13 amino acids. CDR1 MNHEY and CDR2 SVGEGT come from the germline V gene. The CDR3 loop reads CASSKDRGYGYTF. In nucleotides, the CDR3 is TGTGCCAGCAGTAAGGACAGGGGGTATGGCTACACCTTC.

The CDR3 is CASPSTDTQYF. CDR3 in DNA: TGTGCCAGCCCCTCTACTGATACGCAGTATTTT. The genes are TRBV2 and TRBJ2-3; D is undetermined. CDR3 length: 11 residues. The germline CDR1 and CDR2 sequences are SNHLY and FYNNEI. V was pared by 8 bases and J by 6 bases, with 9 bases between.